This TCR beta chain was sequenced during a study of vaccination effects on CD4 cells after COVID-19. The method was immunoSEQ multiplex PCR; TCRdb's version includes in-frame clones alone and lacks a portion of them. Of 40,000 or so clones listed, around 70% are singletons. This clone was seen a few times. Its antigen remains unidentified. Investigators separated out CD4+ T cells once 10 days of culture had passed. Participants were vaccinated with two doses of either the BNT162b2 or mRNA-1273 vaccine. The clonotype comes from a human donor who received a COVID-19 vaccine. The material sequenced was CD4+ T cells from PBMCs cultured without peptide, taken after COVID-19 vaccination.

The CDR3: CASSERGDFNTEAFF. The CDR3 DNA reads TGTGCCAGCAGTGAAAGGGGGGATTTCAACACTGAAGCTTTCTTT. This chain uses TRBV6-1 with TRBJ1-1; possible D gene TRBD1, 6 bases. The CDR3 is 15 amino acids. CDR1 MNHNS and CDR2 SASEGT come from the germline V gene. The V end lost 2 bases, the J end lost 2 bases, and 12 bases lay between the germline ends.